The 30 T cell receptor beta chains in this list originate from one sample, sequenced in a study of blood T cell repertoires in COVID-19. Clones were read by immunoSEQ multiplex PCR, and TCRdb kept only the in-frame ones, dropping some. Of about 160,000 clones listed, roughly four fifths are singletons. The sequenced material came from peripheral blood. Receptor source: a man aged 65 to 79 who had recovered from COVID-19.

The gene calls are TRBV3-1 (or the pseudogene TRBV3-2) and TRBJ2-7, with TRBD1 matching over 7 bases. Germline CDR1 and CDR2: LGHDT and YNNKEL (reference sequence). CDR3 length equals 18 residues. Losses at the gene ends were 4 bases for V and 2 bases for J; bases not matched to a gene: 17. Here the CDR3 reads CASSPLLPRQGRAYEQYF. CDR3 DNA sequence: TGTGCCAGCAGCCCGTTACTCCCTAGACAGGGTAGGGCCTACGAGCAGTACTTC.

This clone was seen repeatedly, ten times or more. This chain links TRBV5-1 with TRBJ2-1; 9 bases match TRBD1. Germline CDR1 reads SGHRS; CDR2 reads YFSETQ. Trimming removed 1 base from V and 6 bases from J; junction bases left unmatched: 5. The length of the CDR3 is 15 residues. The CDR3 is CASSLFTGGFNEQFF. CDR3 coding DNA: TGCGCCAGCAGCTTGTTTACAGGGGGCTTCAATGAGCAGTTCTTC.

The chain combines TRBV4-1 with TRBJ1-4; no reliable D call. The germline V and J ends were trimmed by 3 bases and 8 bases, with 28 bases remaining between them. Germline assignment: CDR1 MGHRA and CDR2 YSYEKL. The CDR3 consists of 19 residues. The CDR3 region has the DNA TGCGCCAGCAGCCAGACGGACGGGAGCCACCTTTATCAAGCCGAAAAACTGTTTTTT. It yields the protein CASSQTDGSHLYQAEKLFF.

V is TRBV11-3 and J is TRBJ2-7, with TRBD1 matching 8 bases. The J segment lost 5 bases and the V segment lost 5 bases, leaving 8 bases of the junction unmatched. The CDR3 is 14 residues long. Germline V gene lookup returns CDR1 SGHNT and CDR2 YENEEA. CDR3 sequence: CASSPGTGSHEQYF. The CDR3 DNA is TGTGCCAGCAGCCCCGGGACAGGTTCCCACGAGCAGTACTTC.

The J gene is TRBJ2-7, the V gene TRBV3-1 (or the pseudogene TRBV3-2); 8 bases are a match to TRBD2. Trimming took 6 bases from V and 4 from J; bases not matched to a gene: 11. In germline, CDR1 is LGHDT, CDR2 YNNKEL (reference sequence). The CDR3 totals 15 residues. The CDR3 DNA sequence: TGTGCCAGCAGTACAACGGGGGGGGATCGGTACGAGCAGTACTTC. Its translation is CASSTTGGDRYEQYF.

This chain uses TRBV4-1 with TRBJ1-5; perhaps TRBD1 as D (6 bases). The CDR3 is 15 amino acids. Germline V lookup: CDR1 MGHRA, CDR2 YSYEKL. V dropped 0 bases and J dropped 5 bases, with 11 bases sitting between them. CDR3 DNA: TGCGCCAGCAGCCAAGACGGACAGACAGATCAGCCCCAGCATTTT. Its protein is CASSQDGQTDQPQHF.

Remarks on this clone: The sample has other DNA sequences that encode this CDR3 too. The J gene is TRBJ1-1, the V gene TRBV12-3 or TRBV12-4, with 7 positions matching TRBD1. The CDR3 has 13 amino acids. With V trimmed by 5 bases and J by 1 base, 1 base remained unmatched. In DNA, the CDR3 is TGTGCCAGCAGTAGGACAGGGAACACTGAAGCTTTCTTT. It is translated as CASSRTGNTEAFF.

This clone was picked up one time. The chain joins TRBV7-8 to TRBJ2-3; possibly TRBD1 for D (5 bases). The CDR3 has 15 amino acids. The germline V gene has CDR1 SGHVS and CDR2 FQNEAQ. V was pared by 4 bases and J by 5 bases, with 16 bases between. This CDR3 reads CASSSYRFARDTQYF. The DNA of the CDR3 is TGTGCCAGCAGCTCTTACAGGTTCGCCAGAGATACGCAGTATTTT.

This chain uses TRBV14 with TRBJ2-7, with D possibly matching TRBD2 (6 bases). CDR1 is SGHDN, CDR2 FVKESK, per germline. This CDR3 contains 17 residues. V lost 4 bases and J lost 2, with 21 bases in between. This CDR3 is CASSLFWDSSSTYEQYF. CDR3 sequence (DNA): TGTGCCAGCAGCCTGTTCTGGGACTCTTCAAGCACCTACGAGCAGTACTTC.

The chain links TRBV11-2 to TRBJ2-5, with TRBD1 matching 11 bases. Germline V gene data show CDR1 as SGHAT and CDR2 as FQNNGV. This CDR3 has 15 residues. J gave up 5 bases and V 5 bases, and 7 bases lay outside the gene matches. CDR3 nucleotides: TGTGCCAGCAGCCCGCGGACAGGGGGCTTGGAGACCCAGTACTTC. It codes for CASSPRTGGLETQYF. Based on the CDR3 plus reference TRBV11-2 and TRBJ2-5, the full variable domain is EAGVAQSPRYKIIEKRQSVAFWCNPISGHATLYWYQQILGQGPKLLIQFQNNGVVDDSQLPKDRFSAERLKGVDSTLKIQPAKLEDSAVYLCASSPRTGGLETQYFGPGTRLLVL.

The V and J genes are TRBV11-2 and TRBJ2-5; TRBD2 matches 9 bases. J was trimmed by 5 bases and V by 2 bases; bases with no gene match: 6. In germline, CDR1 is SGHAT, CDR2 FQNNGV. The CDR3 length is 15 residues. In DNA form, the CDR3 reads TGTGCCAGCAGCTTAAGTAGCGGGAGTGCGGAGACCCAGTACTTC. It is translated as CASSLSSGSAETQYF. Looking up the rest from reference TRBV11-2 and TRBJ2-5 gives the full variable domain: EAGVAQSPRYKIIEKRQSVAFWCNPISGHATLYWYQQILGQGPKLLIQFQNNGVVDDSQLPKDRFSAERLKGVDSTLKIQPAKLEDSAVYLCASSLSSGSAETQYFGPGTRLLVL.

The CDR3 DNA sequence: TGTGCCAGCAGTTACTCGAATAGGGGTCAGCCCCAGCATTTT. Amino acids: CASSYSNRGQPQHF. The J gene is TRBJ1-5, the V gene TRBV6-2 or TRBV6-3, with D possibly matching TRBD1 (5 bases). The CDR3 runs to 14 residues. With 0 bases removed from V and 6 bases from J, the gap between germline ends came to 9 bases. Per the germline V gene, CDR1 is MNHEY and CDR2 is SVGEGT.

There are a few counts of this clone. The V call is TRBV19, the J call TRBJ1-2; TRBD1 matches 7 bases. Germline CDR1 reads LNHDA; CDR2 reads SQIVND (reference sequence). This CDR3 comprises 15 residues. Losses at the gene ends were 3 bases for V and 2 bases for J; bases not matched to a gene: 6. CDR3: CASSMDDRENYGYTF. For the CDR3, the DNA is TGTGCCAGTAGTATGGATGACAGGGAGAACTATGGCTACACCTTC.

V is TRBV7-9 and J is TRBJ2-2; D is uncertain. CDR3 length: 12 residues. V was pared by 3 bases and J by 4 bases, with 3 bases between. CDR1 is SEHNR, CDR2 FQNEAQ, per germline (reference sequence). The CDR3 here is CASSFSTGELFF. As DNA, the CDR3 is TGTGCCAGCAGCTTCAGCACCGGGGAGCTGTTTTTT.

The V call is TRBV4-3, the J call TRBJ2-1; perhaps TRBD2 as D (6 bases). CDR3 length: 16 amino acids. V lost 6 bases and J lost 3, with 18 bases in between. Germline CDR1 reads LGHNA; CDR2 reads YSLEER. For the CDR3, the DNA is TGCGCCAGCAGGAGCGGGCTTGCTGAAGACTACAATGAGCAGTTCTTC. It encodes CASRSGLAEDYNEQFF.

The V call is TRBV5-4, the J call TRBJ2-1; 7 bases map to TRBD2. With 1 base clipped from V and 3 bases from J, the junction kept 4 bases outside the gene matches. Per the germline V gene, CDR1 is SGHNT and CDR2 is YYREEE (reference sequence). The CDR3 is made up of 15 amino acids. DNA for the CDR3: TGTGCCAGCAGCTTGTATGTAGCGGGCTACAATGAGCAGTTCTTC. It translates to CASSLYVAGYNEQFF.

The rearrangement links TRBV3-1 (or the pseudogene TRBV3-2) to TRBJ2-7; tentatively, D is TRBD2 (6 bases). Germline assignment: CDR1 LGHDT and CDR2 YNNKEL (reference sequence). The ends were cut back, 3 bases at V and 3 bases at J, with 15 bases in the middle. The CDR3 runs 15 residues. The CDR3 DNA follows: TGTGCCAGCAGCCACCGTTCCGGGACTCACTACGAGCAGTACTTC. It yields the protein CASSHRSGTHYEQYF.

V and J are TRBV2 and TRBJ2-7; TRBD2 agrees at 11 bases. Germline V lookup: CDR1 SNHLY, CDR2 FYNNEI. Unmatched junction bases numbered 6, after V lost 5 bases and J lost 0 bases. The CDR3 runs to 16 residues. CDR3 DNA: TGTGCCAGCAGTAACACTGGGACTAGCGGCTCCTACGAGCAGTACTTC. Amino acids: CASSNTGTSGSYEQYF.

The gene calls are TRBV18 and TRBJ2-5; D may be TRBD2 (6 bases). This CDR3 is built from 14 residues. Trimming took 3 bases from V and 3 from J, leaving 11 bases between them. The germline CDR1 and CDR2 sequences are KGHSH and LQKENI. CDR3 protein: CASSPSGLKETQYF. The CDR3 coding sequence is TGTGCCAGCTCACCGAGCGGGCTAAAAGAGACCCAGTACTTC.

The chain is built from TRBV5-1 and TRBJ2-5; TRBD2 agrees at 11 bases. The CDR3 runs 18 residues. Germline V lookup: CDR1 SGHRS, CDR2 YFSETQ. V gave up 1 base and J gave up 1 base; unmatched junction bases: 9. CDR3 sequence: CASSLTGTSGWSQETQYF. The CDR3 DNA is TGCGCCAGCAGCTTGACGGGGACTAGCGGCTGGTCCCAAGAGACCCAGTACTTC.

This clone was seen more than once but under ten times. The CDR3 here is CASSDIRETQYF. In DNA, the CDR3 is TGTGCCAGCAGCGACATTAGAGAGACCCAGTACTTC. The chain employs TRBV12-3 or TRBV12-4 and TRBJ2-5; D ambiguous. Trimming removed 6 bases at V and 4 bases at J, with 9 bases between. CDR3 length: 12 amino acids.

This clone was seen only a few times. The gene calls are TRBV6-5 and TRBJ1-6; 9 nucleotides agree with TRBD1. J was trimmed by 10 bases and V by 7 bases; bases with no gene match: 8. Germline values: CDR1 MNHEY, CDR2 SVGAGI. CDR3 length: 14 amino acids. CDR3 nucleotides: TGTGCCAGCACCATGGACAGGGGCGGCTCACCCCTCCACTTT. This encodes CASTMDRGGSPLHF.

The chain has TRBV27 and TRBJ2-6; tentatively, D is TRBD1 (6 bases). Per the germline V gene, CDR1 is MNHEY and CDR2 is SMNVEV (reference sequence). CDR3 length: 17 residues. V was cut by 5 bases and J by 0 bases, with 14 bases left in between. The DNA for the CDR3 is TGTGCCAGCAGTCGACAACAGGGAACCTCTGGGGCCAACGTCCTGACTTTC. The encoded protein is CASSRQQGTSGANVLTF.

The sample holds one count of this clone. CDR3 sequence (DNA): TGTGCCAGCAGCGTTTCACTAGACAATGAGCAGTTCTTC. As protein: CASSVSLDNEQFF. The chain couples TRBV9 to TRBJ2-1; the D gene is possibly TRBD2 (5 bases). This CDR3 spans 13 amino acids. Germline CDR1 is SGDLS and CDR2 is YYNGEE. Trimming left V 2 bases short and J 5 bases short, with 8 bases between. The full variable domain, its missing parts supplied by reference TRBV9 and TRBJ2-1, is DSGVTQTPKHLITATGQRVTLRCSPRSGDLSVYWYQQSLDQGLQFLIQYYNGEERAKGNILERFSAQQFPDLHSELNLSSLELGDSALYFCASSVSLDNEQFFGPGTRLTVL.

This chain joins TRBV7-9 and TRBJ2-2, with 9 bases identical to TRBD2. Trimming removed 10 bases from V and 3 bases from J; junction bases left unmatched: 3. Germline CDR1 is SEHNR and CDR2 is FQNEAQ (reference sequence). CDR3 size: 13 residues. Here the CDR3 reads CAIVAGDTGELFF. CDR3 sequence (DNA): TGTGCCATCGTAGCGGGAGACACCGGGGAGCTGTTTTTT. Full variable domain (missing parts from reference TRBV7-9 and TRBJ2-2): DTGVSQNPRHKITKRGQNVTFRCDPISEHNRLYWYRQTLGQGPEFLTYFQNEAQLEKSRLLSDRFSAERPKGSFSTLEIQRTEQGDSAMYLCAIVAGDTGELFFGEGSRLTVL.

V and J are TRBV28 and TRBJ1-6; possible D gene TRBD1, 6 bases. Germline assignment: CDR1 MDHEN and CDR2 SYDVKM. The CDR3 has 16 residues. Trimming removed 2 bases from V and 9 bases from J, with 17 bases in between. The CDR3 sequence: CASSLHRADRSSPLHF. The DNA of the CDR3 is TGTGCCAGCAGTTTACACCGGGCCGACAGGAGTTCACCCCTCCACTTT.

The CDR3 is CASSLNRGEDGYTF. The CDR3 DNA follows: TGTGCCAGCAGCTTGAACAGGGGAGAGGATGGCTACACCTTC. This sequence joins TRBV5-6 and TRBJ1-2; TRBD1 matches at 7 bases. This CDR3 is 14 amino acids long. From germline, CDR1 is SGHDT and CDR2 YYEEEE. V shed 1 base and J 6 bases; nucleotides not matched to a gene: 6.

The rearrangement links TRBV18 to TRBJ1-5, with D maybe TRBD1 (5 bases). CDR3 size: 14 residues. The germline gives CDR1 KGHSH, CDR2 LQKENI. With 6 bases removed from V and 2 bases from J, the gap between germline ends came to 11 bases. CDR3 region: CASSDGGGNQPQHF. For the CDR3, the DNA is TGTGCCAGCTCGGACGGGGGGGGCAATCAGCCCCAGCATTTT.

The rearrangement uses TRBV6-5 and TRBJ2-2; D may be TRBD2 (5 bases). Germline-derived CDR1 and CDR2 are MNHEY and SVGAGI. Trimming removed 1 base from V and 8 bases from J, with 14 bases in between. The CDR3 extends over 15 amino acids. The CDR3 loop reads CASSYLRLARGELFF. The CDR3 DNA reads TGTGCCAGCAGTTACTTGAGGCTAGCTAGGGGGGAGCTGTTTTTT.

The chain has TRBV3-1 (or the pseudogene TRBV3-2) and TRBJ1-6; 8 nucleotides match TRBD1. V shed 3 bases, J shed 1 base, and the junction held 11 bases outside the gene matches. CDR1 and CDR2 (germline): LGHDT, YNNKEL (reference sequence). The CDR3 sequence is 19 residues long. The CDR3 spells CASSQDPRDRISYNSPLHF. CDR3 in DNA: TGTGCCAGCAGCCAGGACCCCCGGGACAGGATTTCCTATAATTCACCCCTCCACTTT.